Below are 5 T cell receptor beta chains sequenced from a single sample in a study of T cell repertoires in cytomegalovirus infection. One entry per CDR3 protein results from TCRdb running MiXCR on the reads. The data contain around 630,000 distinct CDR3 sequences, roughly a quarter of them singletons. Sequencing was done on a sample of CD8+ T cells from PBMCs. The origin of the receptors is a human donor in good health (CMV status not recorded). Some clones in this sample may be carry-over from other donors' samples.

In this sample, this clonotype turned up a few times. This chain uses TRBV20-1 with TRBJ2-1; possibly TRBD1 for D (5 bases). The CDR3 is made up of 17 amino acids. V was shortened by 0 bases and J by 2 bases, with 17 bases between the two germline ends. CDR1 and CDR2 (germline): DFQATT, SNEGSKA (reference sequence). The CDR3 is CSARDRLATAAYNEQFF. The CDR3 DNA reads TGCAGTGCTAGAGACCGCCTGGCGACAGCCGCCTACAATGAGCAGTTCTTC.

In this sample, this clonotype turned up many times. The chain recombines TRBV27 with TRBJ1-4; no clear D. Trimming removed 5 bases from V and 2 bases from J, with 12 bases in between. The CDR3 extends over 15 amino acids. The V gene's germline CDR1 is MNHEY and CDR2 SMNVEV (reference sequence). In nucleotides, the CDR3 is TGTGCCAGCAGTACCAATCCAGTGACTAATGAAAAACTGTTTTTT. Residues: CASSTNPVTNEKLFF.

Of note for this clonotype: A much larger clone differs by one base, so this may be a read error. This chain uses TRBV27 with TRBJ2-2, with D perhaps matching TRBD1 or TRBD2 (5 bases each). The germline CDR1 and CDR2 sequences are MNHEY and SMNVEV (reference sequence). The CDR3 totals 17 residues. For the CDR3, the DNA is TGTGTCAGCAGTTCCCCGGGAAGGGGAAGTCGCACCGGGGAGCTGTTTTTT. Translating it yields CVSSSPGRGSRTGELFF.

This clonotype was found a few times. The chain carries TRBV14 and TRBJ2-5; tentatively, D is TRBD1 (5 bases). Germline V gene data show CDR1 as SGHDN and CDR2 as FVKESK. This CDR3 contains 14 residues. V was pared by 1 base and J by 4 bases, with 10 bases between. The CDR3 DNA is TGTGCCAGCAGCCAAGGATGGGGCCCAGAGACCCAGTACTTC. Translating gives CASSQGWGPETQYF.

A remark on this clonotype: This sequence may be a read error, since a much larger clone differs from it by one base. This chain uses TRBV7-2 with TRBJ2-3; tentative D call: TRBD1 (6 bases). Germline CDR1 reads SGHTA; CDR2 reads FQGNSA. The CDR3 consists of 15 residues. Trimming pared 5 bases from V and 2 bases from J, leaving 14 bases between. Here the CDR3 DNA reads TGTGCCAGCAGCAGTACAGGGATGGACACAGATACGCAGTATTTT. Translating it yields CASSSTGMDTDTQYF. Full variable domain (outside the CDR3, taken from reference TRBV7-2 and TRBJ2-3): GAGVSQSPSNKVTEKGKDVELRCDPISGHTALYWYRQSLGQGLEFLIYFQGNSAPDKSGLPSDRFSAERTGGSVSTLTIQRTQQEDSAVYLCASSSTGMDTDTQYFGPGTRLTVL.